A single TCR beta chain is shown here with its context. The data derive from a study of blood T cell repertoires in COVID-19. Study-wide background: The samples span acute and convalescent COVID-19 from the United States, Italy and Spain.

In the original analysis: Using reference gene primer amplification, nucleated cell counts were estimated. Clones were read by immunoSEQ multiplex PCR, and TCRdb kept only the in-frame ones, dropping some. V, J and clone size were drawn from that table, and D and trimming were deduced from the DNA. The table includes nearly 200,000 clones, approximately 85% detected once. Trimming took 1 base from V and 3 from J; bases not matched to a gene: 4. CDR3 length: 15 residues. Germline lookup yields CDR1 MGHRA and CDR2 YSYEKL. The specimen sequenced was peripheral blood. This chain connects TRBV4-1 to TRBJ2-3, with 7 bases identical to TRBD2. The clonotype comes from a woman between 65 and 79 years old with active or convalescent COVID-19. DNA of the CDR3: TGCGCCAGCAGCCAAGTTCTAGCGGTAACAGATACGCAGTATTTT. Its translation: CASSQVLAVTDTQYF.